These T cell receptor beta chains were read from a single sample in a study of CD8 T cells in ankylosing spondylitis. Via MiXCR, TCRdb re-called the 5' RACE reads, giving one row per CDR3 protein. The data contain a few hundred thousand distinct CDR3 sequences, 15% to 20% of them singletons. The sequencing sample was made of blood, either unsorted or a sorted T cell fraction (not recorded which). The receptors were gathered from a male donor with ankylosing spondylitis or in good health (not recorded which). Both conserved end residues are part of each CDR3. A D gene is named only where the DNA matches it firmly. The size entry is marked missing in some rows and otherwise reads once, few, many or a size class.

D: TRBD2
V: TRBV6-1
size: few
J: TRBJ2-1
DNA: TGTGCCAGCAGCCCCCACGGGGGAGGGGACAATGAGCAGTTCTTC
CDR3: CASSPHGGGDNEQFF

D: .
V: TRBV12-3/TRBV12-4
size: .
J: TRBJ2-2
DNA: TGTGCCAGCAGTTTACTACAAACCGGGGAGCAGTTTTTT
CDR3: CASSLLQTGEQFF

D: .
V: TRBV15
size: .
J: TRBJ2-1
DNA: TGTGCCACCAGCAGAGTTTTCCGAGGCAATGAGCAGTTCTTC
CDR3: CATSRVFRGNEQFF

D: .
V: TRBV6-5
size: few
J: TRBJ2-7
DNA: TGTGCCAGCAGTTCACTTAGCGAGCAGTACTTC
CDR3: CASSSLSEQYF

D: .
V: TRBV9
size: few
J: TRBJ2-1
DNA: TGTGCCAGCAGCGAGACCCCTGGGTCGCCCTACAATGAGCAGTTCTTC
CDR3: CASSETPGSPYNEQFF

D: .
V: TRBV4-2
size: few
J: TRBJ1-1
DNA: TGTGCCAGCAGCCAAGATGCCGAAAAGAACACTGAAGCTTTCTTT
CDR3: CASSQDAEKNTEAFF

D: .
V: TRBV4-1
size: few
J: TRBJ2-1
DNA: TGCGCCAGCAGCCAAGCTAGGAGCTCCTACAATGAGCAGTTCTTC
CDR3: CASSQARSSYNEQFF

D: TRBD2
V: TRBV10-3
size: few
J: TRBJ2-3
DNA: TGTGCCATCAGTGAAGGACTAGCGGGGGGATTCACAGATACGCAGTATTTT
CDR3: CAISEGLAGGFTDTQYF

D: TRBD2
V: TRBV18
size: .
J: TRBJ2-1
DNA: TGTGCCAGCTCACCCCAGAAAGGACTAGCGGGAGTTGATGAGCAGTTCTTC
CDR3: CASSPQKGLAGVDEQFF

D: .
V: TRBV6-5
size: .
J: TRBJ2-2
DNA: TGTGCCAGCAGCCAAAACCCCGGGGAGCTGTTTTTT
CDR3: CASSQNPGELFF

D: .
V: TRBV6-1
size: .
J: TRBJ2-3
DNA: TGTGCCAGCAGACCCTTAGCGGCTAGCACAGATACGCAGTATTTT
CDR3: CASRPLAASTDTQYF

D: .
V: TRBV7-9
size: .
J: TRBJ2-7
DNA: TGTGCCAGCAGCTTAGTAGTGACAGCCCATCCCTACGAGCAGTACTTC
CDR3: CASSLVVTAHPYEQYF

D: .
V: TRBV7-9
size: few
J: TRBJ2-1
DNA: TGTGCCAGCAGCTCCCCTGGGTCCAATGAGCAGTTCTTC
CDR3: CASSSPGSNEQFF

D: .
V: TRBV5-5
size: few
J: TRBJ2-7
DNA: TGTGCCAGCAGCTTGGAATACTTGCTCTACGAGCAGTACTTC
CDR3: CASSLEYLLYEQYF

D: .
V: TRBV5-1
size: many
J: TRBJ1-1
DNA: TGCGCCAGCAGCTTCGGACGGAACACTGAAGCTTTCTTT
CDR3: CASSFGRNTEAFF

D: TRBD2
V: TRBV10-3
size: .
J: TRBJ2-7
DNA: TGTGCCATCAATGAAAGGGGACTATACGACTACGAGCAGTACTTC
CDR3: CAINERGLYDYEQYF

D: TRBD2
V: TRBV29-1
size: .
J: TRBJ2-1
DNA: TGCAGCGTTGAAGATGGGGAAGCGGGGGAATTCTACAATGAGCAGTTCTTC
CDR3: CSVEDGEAGEFYNEQFF

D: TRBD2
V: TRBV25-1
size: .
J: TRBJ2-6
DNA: TGTGCCAGCAGTGATTATAGCGGGAGGCCGGAGGGGGCCAACGTCCTGACTTTC
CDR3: CASSDYSGRPEGANVLTF

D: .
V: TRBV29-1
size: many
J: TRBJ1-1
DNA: TGCAGCGTTGAGGTGATGAACACTGAAGCTTTCTTT
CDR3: CSVEVMNTEAFF

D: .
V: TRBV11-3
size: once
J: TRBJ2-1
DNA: TGTGCCAGCAGCTTAGTCTTAGACGGTAACTACAATGAGCAGTTCTTC
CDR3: CASSLVLDGNYNEQFF

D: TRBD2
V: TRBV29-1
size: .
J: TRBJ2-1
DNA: TGCAGCGTTGATGGGACTAGCGACTACAATGAGCAGTTCTTC
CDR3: CSVDGTSDYNEQFF

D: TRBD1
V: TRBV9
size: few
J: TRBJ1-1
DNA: TGTGCCAGCAGCGAATACAGGGGTTCCATGAACACTGAAGCTTTCTTT
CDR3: CASSEYRGSMNTEAFF

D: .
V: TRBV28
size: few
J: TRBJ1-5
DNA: TGTGCCAGCAGTTGGGGTGTTTTCGACAATCAGCCCCAGCATTTT
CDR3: CASSWGVFDNQPQHF

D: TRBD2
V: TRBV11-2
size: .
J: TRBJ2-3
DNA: TGTGCCAGCAGCCCCCGGACTAGCGGGAGGACAGATACGCAGTATTTT
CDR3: CASSPRTSGRTDTQYF

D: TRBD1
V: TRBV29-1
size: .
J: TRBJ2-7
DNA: TGCAGCGTTGATACCGGGACAGCCTACGAGCAGTACTTC
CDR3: CSVDTGTAYEQYF

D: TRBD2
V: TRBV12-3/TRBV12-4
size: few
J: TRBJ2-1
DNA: TGTGCCAGCAGCCGGACTAGCGGGAGGGGAGAGCAGTTCTTC
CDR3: CASSRTSGRGEQFF

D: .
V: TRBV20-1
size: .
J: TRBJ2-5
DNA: TGCAGTGCTAGTCTACGGGAGATGGGGGAGACCCAGTACTTC
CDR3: CSASLREMGETQYF

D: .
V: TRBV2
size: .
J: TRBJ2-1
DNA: TGTGCCAGGAAGGGGGTCGGGAATGAGCAGTTCTTC
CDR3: CARKGVGNEQFF

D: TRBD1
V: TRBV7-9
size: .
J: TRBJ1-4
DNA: TGTGCCAGCAGCCCGACGACAGGGGAGGCTGAAAAACTGTTTTTT
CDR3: CASSPTTGEAEKLFF

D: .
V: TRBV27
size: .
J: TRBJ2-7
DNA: TGTGCCAGCAGTTTATCAGCGGGCTATTCCTACGAGCAGTACTTC
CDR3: CASSLSAGYSYEQYF

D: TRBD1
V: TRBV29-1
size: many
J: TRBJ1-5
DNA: TGCAGCACGGGGACAGAGAGCAATCAGCCCCAGCATTTT
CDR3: CSTGTESNQPQHF

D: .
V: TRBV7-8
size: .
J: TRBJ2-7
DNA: TGTGCCAGCAGCTTAGCGGAAAAGGAGCAGTACTTC
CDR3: CASSLAEKEQYF

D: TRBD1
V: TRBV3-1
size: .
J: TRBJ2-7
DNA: TGTGCCAGCAGCCAAGGGGTATCGGTCCATCAGGGGGTTGAGCAGTACTTC
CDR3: CASSQGVSVHQGVEQYF

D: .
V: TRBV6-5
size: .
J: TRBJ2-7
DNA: TGTGCCAGCAGCCCGGGATCCCACGAGCAGTACTTC
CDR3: CASSPGSHEQYF

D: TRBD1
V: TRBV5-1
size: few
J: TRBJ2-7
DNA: TGCGCCAGCAGCTTGGGCGGGACAGGGCAATACGAGCAGTACTTC
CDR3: CASSLGGTGQYEQYF

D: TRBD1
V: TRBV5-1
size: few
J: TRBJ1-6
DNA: TGCGCCAGCAGCTTGTTTGGGGACAGTAATTCACCCCTCCACTTT
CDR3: CASSLFGDSNSPLHF

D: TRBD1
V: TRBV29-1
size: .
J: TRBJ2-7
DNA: TGCAGCGTTCTTCAGGGGGCACAAATCTACGAGCAGTACTTC
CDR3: CSVLQGAQIYEQYF

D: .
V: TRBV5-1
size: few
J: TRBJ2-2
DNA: TGCGCCAGCAGCTTGGCCGGCGCTTGGGAAGACGGGGAGCTGTTTTTT
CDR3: CASSLAGAWEDGELFF

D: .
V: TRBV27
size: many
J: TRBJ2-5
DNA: TGTGCCAGCAGTTCCGGAGAGACCCAGTACTTC
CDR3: CASSSGETQYF

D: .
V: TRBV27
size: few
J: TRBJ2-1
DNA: TGTGCCAGCAGTTGGTCTGACTCCTACAATGAGCAGTTCTTC
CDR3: CASSWSDSYNEQFF

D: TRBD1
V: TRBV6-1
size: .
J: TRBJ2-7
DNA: TGTGCCAGCAGGGGGACAGAGGATACCTACGAGCAGTACTTC
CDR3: CASRGTEDTYEQYF

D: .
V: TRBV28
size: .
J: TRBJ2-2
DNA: TGTGCCAGCAGTTTAAGGGGGGAGAACACCGGGGAGCTGTTTTTT
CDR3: CASSLRGENTGELFF

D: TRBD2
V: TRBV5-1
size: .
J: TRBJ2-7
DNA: TGCGCCAGCAGCTCGGGGACTAGCGGCGAGCAGTACTTC
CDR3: CASSSGTSGEQYF

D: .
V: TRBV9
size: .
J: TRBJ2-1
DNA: TGTCCCAGCAGCGTCTTAGACAGGTCCCTACGTTCAGACAATGATGAGCGGTTCTTC
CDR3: CPSSVLDRSLRSDNDERFF

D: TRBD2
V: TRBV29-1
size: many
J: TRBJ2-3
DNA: TGCAGCGTTGATGACCTTACTAGCGGGAGATTAGCAGATACGCAGTATTTT
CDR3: CSVDDLTSGRLADTQYF

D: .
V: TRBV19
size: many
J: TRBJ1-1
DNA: TGTGCCAGTAGTCCCCCGGGGGGGAACACTGAAGCTTTCTTT
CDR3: CASSPPGGNTEAFF

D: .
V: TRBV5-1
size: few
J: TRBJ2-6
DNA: TGCGCCAGCAGCTCGACAGGAAACTCTGGGGCCAACGTCCTGACTTTC
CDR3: CASSSTGNSGANVLTF

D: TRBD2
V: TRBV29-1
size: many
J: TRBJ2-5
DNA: TGCAGCGTTGTTCTAGCGGGAGGGCCGGCTGAGACCCAGTACTTC
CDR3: CSVVLAGGPAETQYF

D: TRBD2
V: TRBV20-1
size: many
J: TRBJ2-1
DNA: TGCAGTGCCCCGGGCCTAGCGGGAGGGCCGGGAAATGAGCAGTTCTTC
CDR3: CSAPGLAGGPGNEQFF

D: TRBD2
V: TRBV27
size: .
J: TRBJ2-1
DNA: TGTGCCAGCGGAAGCGGGAGGGCCTTGTATGAGCAGTTCTTC
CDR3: CASGSGRALYEQFF

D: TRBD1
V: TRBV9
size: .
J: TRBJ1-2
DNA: TGTGCCAGCAGCGCCTCTAGGGACAGGGGGAACTATGGCTACACCTTC
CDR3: CASSASRDRGNYGYTF

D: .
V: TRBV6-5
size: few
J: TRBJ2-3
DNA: TGTGCCAGCAGTTACTCCCCGGGGGGCACAGATACGCAGTATTTT
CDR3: CASSYSPGGTDTQYF

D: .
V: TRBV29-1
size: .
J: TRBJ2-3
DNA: TGCAGCGTATTCCGGGACCCAAGCACAGATACGCAGTATTTT
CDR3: CSVFRDPSTDTQYF

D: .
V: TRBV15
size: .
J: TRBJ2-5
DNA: TGTGCCACCAGCAGAGAGATTTGGTCAGAGGGGCCAGAGACCCAGTACTTC
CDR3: CATSREIWSEGPETQYF

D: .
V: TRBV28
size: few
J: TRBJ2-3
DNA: TGTGCCAGCAGTTGGACGTCGGGAGATACGCAGTATTTT
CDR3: CASSWTSGDTQYF

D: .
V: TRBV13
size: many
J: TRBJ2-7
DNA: TGTGCCAGCAGCTTAGTCGGGGACGAGGGTCAACAGTACTTC
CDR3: CASSLVGDEGQQYF

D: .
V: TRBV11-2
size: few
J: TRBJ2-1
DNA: TGTGCCAGCAGCTTCGGGGACTTACCTTCCTACAATGAGCAGTTCTTC
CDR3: CASSFGDLPSYNEQFF

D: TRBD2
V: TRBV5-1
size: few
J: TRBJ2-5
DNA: TGCGCCAGCAGCCCAACTCCGGGACTAGCGGGAGAGTACCAAGAGACCCAGTACTTC
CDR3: CASSPTPGLAGEYQETQYF

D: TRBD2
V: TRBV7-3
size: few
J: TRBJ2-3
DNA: TGTGCCAGCCAACGGGGGAGGGGCCCTGGGGATACGCAGTATTTT
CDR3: CASQRGRGPGDTQYF

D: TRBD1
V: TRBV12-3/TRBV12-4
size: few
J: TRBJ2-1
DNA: TGTGCCAGCAGTCGACAGGGGTCCTACAATGAGCAGTTCTTC
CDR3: CASSRQGSYNEQFF